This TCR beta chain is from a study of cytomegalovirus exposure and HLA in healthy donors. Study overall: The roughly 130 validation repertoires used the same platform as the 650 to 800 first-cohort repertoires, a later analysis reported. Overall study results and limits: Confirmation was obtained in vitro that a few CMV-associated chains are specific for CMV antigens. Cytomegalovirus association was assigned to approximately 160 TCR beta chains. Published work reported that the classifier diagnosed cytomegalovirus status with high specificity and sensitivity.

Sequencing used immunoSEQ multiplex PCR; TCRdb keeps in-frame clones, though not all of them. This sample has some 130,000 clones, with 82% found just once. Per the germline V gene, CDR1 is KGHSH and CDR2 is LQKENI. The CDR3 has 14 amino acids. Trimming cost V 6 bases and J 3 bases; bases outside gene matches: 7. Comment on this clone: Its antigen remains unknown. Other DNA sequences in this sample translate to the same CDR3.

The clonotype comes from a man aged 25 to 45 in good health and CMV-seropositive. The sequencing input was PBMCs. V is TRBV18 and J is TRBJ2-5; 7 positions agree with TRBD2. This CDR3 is CASSPLGREETQYF. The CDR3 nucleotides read TGTGCCAGCTCCCCGTTGGGGAGGGAAGAGACCCAGTACTTC.